This T cell receptor beta chain was recorded in a study of cytotoxic CD8 clonotypes in ibrutinib-treated CLL. Whole-study findings and limits: The times at which samples were taken varied between sustained-remission and progressing patients.

Sequencing used immunoSEQ multiplex PCR; TCRdb keeps in-frame clones, though not all of them. The repertoire holds some 200,000 clones, with 75% to 85% as singletons. This clone appeared a few times. Its specificity is unknown. The receptor was isolated from a human donor with chronic lymphocytic leukemia. The sequencing here drew on PBMCs, taken after 12 months of ibrutinib treatment.

The CDR3 DNA sequence: TGTGCCAGCAGCCAAGATCACCTAGAGAACACTGAAGCTTTCTTT. Translated: CASSQDHLENTEAFF. V is TRBV4-2 and J is TRBJ1-1; D gene ambiguous. Germline V CDR1 and CDR2: LGHNA, YNFKEQ. This CDR3 contains 15 residues. V was clipped by 0 bases and J by 1 base, with 9 bases between them.